This is a list of T cell receptor beta chains from one sample in a study of blood T cell repertoires in COVID-19. This table comes from immunoSEQ multiplex PCR, and its TCRdb copy is limited to in-frame clones, with some not included. The sample includes 90,000 to 150,000 clones, about 85% of them seen just once. The source material was peripheral blood. These receptors were collected from a man aged 60-69 years with acute or convalescent COVID-19. CDR3s include the opening cysteine and the closing phenylalanine or tryptophan. D genes are given only for firm matches. Clone sizes are given selectively: once, few, many, or a class where the clone is expanded.

cdr3_aa cdr3_nt clone_size j_call v_call d_call
CASSKDREWNTEAFF TGTGCCAGCAGCAAGGACAGGGAATGGAACACTGAAGCTTTCTTT . TRBJ1-1 TRBV6-2/TRBV6-3 TRBD1
CASTPFGLAGGADTQYF TGTGCCAGTACCCCTTTCGGACTAGCGGGAGGGGCAGATACGCAGTATTTT . TRBJ2-3 TRBV19 TRBD2
CASSSNTGELFF TGTGCCAGCAGCTCCAATACCGGGGAGCTGTTTTTT . TRBJ2-2 TRBV7-9 .
CASSESTLGAKNIQYF TGTGCCAGCAGTGAATCGACCCTCGGGGCCAAAAACATTCAGTACTTC . TRBJ2-4 TRBV2 .
CASSIPRQGYGYTF TGTGCCAGCAGCATACCCCGACAGGGCTATGGCTACACCTTC . TRBJ1-2 TRBV28 TRBD1
CASSVSEGPSYEQYF TGTGCCAGCAGCGTTTCCGAGGGCCCCTCCTACGAGCAGTACTTC once TRBJ2-7 TRBV9 .
CASSVDSSYEQYF TGTGCCAGCAGCGTGGACAGCAGCTACGAGCAGTACTTC few TRBJ2-7 TRBV9 .
CATQRPGGYGYTF TGTGCCACCCAGAGACCCGGCGGCTATGGCTACACCTTC . TRBJ1-2 TRBV6-6 .
CASSLVDLVSPLHF TGCGCCAGCAGCTTGGTAGACTTGGTTTCACCCCTCCACTTT . TRBJ1-6 TRBV5-1 .
CASSLSSGILNEQFF TGTGCCAGCAGCTTAAGTTCAGGGATCTTGAATGAGCAGTTCTTC . TRBJ2-1 TRBV7-3 .
CASSVDTFSGEQYF TGTGCCAGCAGCGTCGACACTTTCTCGGGGGAGCAGTACTTC few TRBJ2-7 TRBV9 .
CASSLVQPYSNQPQHF TGTGCCAGCAGTTTGGTACAACCTTATAGCAATCAGCCCCAGCATTTT . TRBJ1-5 TRBV27 .
CASSVDPGGSSPLHF TGTGCCAGCAGCGTAGATCCAGGGGGATCATCACCCCTCCACTTT . TRBJ1-6 TRBV9 TRBD1
CASSLRGLAYEQYF TGTGCCAGCAGCCTCAGGGGGCTCGCCTACGAGCAGTACTTC . TRBJ2-7 TRBV14 TRBD1
CASRVGAPAGELFF TGTGCCAGCAGAGTAGGGGCCCCAGCCGGGGAGCTGTTTTTT . TRBJ2-2 TRBV6-6 .
CASSQDSSGVYNEQFF TGCGCCAGCAGCCAAGATAGTAGCGGAGTCTACAATGAGCAGTTCTTC . TRBJ2-1 TRBV4-3 .
CASSVAGETYEQYF TGTGCCAGCAGCGTAGCAGGGGAGACCTACGAGCAGTACTTC . TRBJ2-7 TRBV9 .
CASSKSGTRVVEQYF TGTGCCAGCAGTAAATCCGGGACAAGGGTAGTCGAGCAGTACTTC . TRBJ2-7 TRBV28 .
CASSQDRLGISGANVLTF TGTGCCAGCAGCCAAGACAGGCTGGGAATCTCTGGGGCCAACGTCCTGACTTTC . TRBJ2-6 TRBV7-6 .
CASSLEKGASSGNTIYF TGCGCCAGCAGCCTAGAGAAGGGGGCTAGCTCTGGAAACACCATATATTTT . TRBJ1-3 TRBV4-3 TRBD1
CASSFRDSPSYEQYF TGTGCCAGCAGCTTCCGGGACAGCCCATCCTACGAGCAGTACTTC . TRBJ2-7 TRBV7-2 TRBD1
CASSLDPGESTFYEQYF TGTGCCAGCAGCTTGGATCCGGGAGAGTCAACTTTCTACGAGCAGTACTTC . TRBJ2-7 TRBV5-4 .
CAISDGQGTSGTYEQYF TGTGCCATCAGTGATGGACAGGGGACTAGCGGGACCTACGAGCAGTACTTC . TRBJ2-7 TRBV10-3 TRBD2
CASRAGSNTYEQYF TGTGCCAGCAGGGCCGGGTCTAACACCTACGAGCAGTACTTC once TRBJ2-7 TRBV27 .
CAISESEQETQYF TGTGCCATCAGTGAGTCGGAGCAAGAGACCCAGTACTTC . TRBJ2-5 TRBV10-3 .
CASSADRNYGYTF TGTGCCAGCTCAGCGGACAGGAACTATGGCTACACCTTC . TRBJ1-2 TRBV18 TRBD1
CSAWTGQNTGELFF TGCAGCGCATGGACAGGACAAAACACCGGGGAGCTGTTTTTT . TRBJ2-2 TRBV29-1 TRBD1
CASSPGQSTGELFF TGCGCCAGCAGCCCGGGACAGTCCACCGGGGAGCTGTTTTTT . TRBJ2-2 TRBV5-1 TRBD1
CASSLASNTGELFF TGTGCCAGCAGCTTGGCTAGCAACACCGGGGAGCTGTTTTTT . TRBJ2-2 TRBV7-6 .
CASSQGTGGPDTQYF TGTGCCAGTAGTCAAGGGACAGGGGGTCCAGATACGCAGTATTTT . TRBJ2-3 TRBV19 TRBD1
CASSLARQGEQPQHF TGTGCCAGCAGCTTAGCTCGACAGGGAGAACAGCCCCAGCATTTT . TRBJ1-5 TRBV7-8 TRBD1
CASSLRGGGTEAFF TGTGCCAGCAGTCTTAGGGGGGGCGGCACTGAAGCTTTCTTT . TRBJ1-1 TRBV27 .
CASSDGLAGVYNEQFF TGTGCCAGCAGTGACGGACTAGCGGGAGTCTACAATGAGCAGTTCTTC . TRBJ2-1 TRBV28 TRBD2
CASSMWPPYEQYF TGTGCCAGTAGTATGTGGCCCCCCTACGAGCAGTACTTC . TRBJ2-7 TRBV19 .
CASSLGQGQNSPLHF TGTGCCAGCAGCTTAGGGCAGGGACAAAATTCACCCCTCCACTTT . TRBJ1-6 TRBV7-2 .
CAWSVRGNTDTQYF TGTGCCTGGAGTGTACGAGGGAACACAGATACGCAGTATTTT . TRBJ2-3 TRBV30 .
CASSSPGRNEKLFF TGTGCCAGCAGCTCCCCAGGCCGGAATGAAAAACTGTTTTTT . TRBJ1-4 TRBV7-9 .
CASSLESGNTGELFF TGTGCCAGCAGCTTAGAGAGCGGGAACACCGGGGAGCTGTTTTTT . TRBJ2-2 TRBV7-2 .
CASMTGGLVETQYF TGTGCCAGCATGACAGGGGGTTTGGTAGAGACCCAGTACTTC . TRBJ2-5 TRBV28 TRBD1
CASSKAEYNEQFF TGTGCCAGCAGTAAAGCGGAGTACAATGAGCAGTTCTTC few TRBJ2-1 TRBV27 .
CASSPEAGPRNTIYF TGTGCCAGCAGCCCCGAAGCGGGACCTAGAAACACCATATATTTT . TRBJ1-3 TRBV7-6 .
CASSSLGAQGWTQYF TGTGCCAGCAGCTCGCTCGGAGCGCAGGGGTGGACCCAGTACTTC . TRBJ2-5 TRBV7-9 .
CASTGVAGNEQYF TGTGCCAGCACCGGGGTAGCGGGAAACGAGCAGTACTTC . TRBJ2-7 TRBV19 TRBD2
CASSYGSISNQPQHF TGTGCCAGCAGTTACGGTAGTATTAGCAATCAGCCCCAGCATTTT . TRBJ1-5 TRBV6-2/TRBV6-3 .
CASSPLKTRPGLDTQYF TGCGCCAGCAGTCCTTTAAAAACCCGCCCCGGGTTAGATACGCAGTATTTT . TRBJ2-3 TRBV23-1 .
CASRASGPSSGANVLTF TGTGCCAGCAGGGCTAGCGGGCCGAGCTCTGGGGCCAACGTCCTGACTTTC . TRBJ2-6 TRBV21-1 .
CASSSRQGLGNQPQHF TGTGCCAGCAGTTCCCGACAGGGCTTGGGCAATCAGCCCCAGCATTTT . TRBJ1-5 TRBV28 TRBD1
CAISGTSANNEQFF TGTGCCATCAGTGGGACTAGCGCGAACAATGAGCAGTTCTTC . TRBJ2-1 TRBV10-3 TRBD2
CASSPPPGQGRNEQYF TGTGCCAGCAGCCCACCACCGGGACAGGGGAGGAACGAGCAGTACTTC . TRBJ2-7 TRBV11-2 TRBD1
CASLELTGTEQFF TGTGCCAGCCTTGAATTGACAGGGACAGAGCAGTTCTTC . TRBJ2-1 TRBV28 TRBD1
CASSHEQGRQETQYF TGTGCCAGCAGCCACGAACAGGGGAGGCAAGAGACCCAGTACTTC once TRBJ2-5 TRBV7-8 .
CASSLTGRTYEQYF TGTGCCAGCAGCTTGACAGGGCGGACCTACGAGCAGTACTTC once TRBJ2-7 TRBV5-8 .
CASSELRSSGNTIYF TGTGCCAGCAGTGAACTGCGGAGCTCTGGAAACACCATATATTTT . TRBJ1-3 TRBV6-1 .
CASSQEAQGRVDEQFF TGTGCCAGCAGCCAGGAGGCCCAAGGCAGAGTCGATGAGCAGTTCTTC . TRBJ2-1 TRBV5-5 .